What follows describes a single T cell receptor (beta chain). Its antigen is not identified. Generated by immunoSEQ multiplex PCR, the TCRdb table keeps only in-frame clones and is missing some. This sample has around 60,000 clones, with around 95% found just once. The data were taken from a study of cytomegalovirus exposure and HLA in healthy donors. Germline V gene sequence: CDR1 KGHSH, CDR2 LQKENI. Trimming removed 2 bases from V and 0 bases from J, with 7 bases in between. This CDR3 has 14 amino acids. Findings and caveats of the study: Researchers counted 150 to 200 TCR beta chains as cytomegalovirus-associated.

The material sequenced was PBMCs. The V gene is TRBV18, the J gene TRBJ2-5; the D gene is possibly TRBD2 (5 bases). The receptor comes from a woman in her late teens or twenties in good health and CMV-seropositive. The CDR3: CASSPGLNQETQYF. CDR3 DNA: TGTGCCAGCTCACCAGGACTTAACCAAGAGACCCAGTACTTC. Combining the CDR3 with reference TRBV18 and TRBJ2-5 gives the whole variable domain NAGVMQNPRHLVRRRGQEARLRCSPMKGHSHVYWYRQLPEEGLKFMVYLQKENIIDESGMPKERFSAEFPKEGPSILRIQQVVRGDSAAYFCASSPGLNQETQYFGPGTRLLVL.